This TCR beta chain emerged from a study of blood T cell repertoires in COVID-19. Original methodology: Amplification of reference gene primers was used by the study to estimate nucleated cell counts. The protocol was immunoSEQ multiplex PCR, while the TCRdb copy is restricted to in-frame clones and leaves out a portion. Clone size and the V and J calls come from that table; the DNA yielded D and trimming. The sample has a few hundred thousand clones, 70% to 90% seen once. Those who participated ranged in age from about 18 to 89 years and resided in around 22 US areas. Participants reported their clinical history, and cohort assignment relied on those reports. In Cohort 3, a recovered donor had either two negative PCRs, clearance, or symptom resolution. Germline V gives CDR1 MNHEY, CDR2 SMNVEV (reference sequence). The CDR3 spans 14 residues. With 6 bases clipped from V and 5 bases from J, the junction kept 8 bases outside the gene matches.

The chain employs TRBV27 and TRBJ2-7; 9 nucleotides line up with TRBD1. The TCR originated in a woman younger than 35 who had recovered from COVID-19. The sequenced material came from PBMCs or T cells enriched from blood (not recorded which). CDR3 sequence: CASSPGTGPNEQYF. For the CDR3, the DNA is TGTGCCAGCAGCCCAGGGACAGGGCCCAACGAGCAGTACTTC.